This TCR beta chain derives from a study of shared clonotypes between healthy human individuals. Study-wide results and limits: Around 5.4% of naive CD4 clonotypes were common to several donors. Sampling involved blood alone; tissue repertoires likely differ.

J lost 0 bases, V lost 3 bases, and 5 bases had no gene match. CDR3 length: 15 residues. CDR1 is MDHEN and CDR2 is SYDVKM in the germline V gene. Naive CD8 cells, CD45RO-negative and positively selected for CCR7, excluded terminally differentiated effector memory CD45RA+ cells. Assay execution proceeded at the deep level. The protocol was immunoSEQ multiplex PCR, while the TCRdb copy is restricted to in-frame clones and leaves out a portion. The table has fewer than 1 million clones, about 96% seen once; the top ten hold around 0.21%. A remark on this clone: Its antigen is as yet unknown.

This receptor was taken from a man aged 25 to 40 in good health. The rearrangement joins TRBV28 to TRBJ2-7, with 7 positions matching TRBD2. The specimen sequenced was naive CD8+ T cells sorted from blood. The chain's CDR3 is CASSFKAGSSYEQYF. In DNA form, the CDR3 reads TGTGCCAGCAGTTTTAAAGCGGGAAGCTCCTACGAGCAGTACTTC.